This T cell receptor (beta chain) was found in a study of PD-1 blockade in classical Hodgkin lymphoma. CDR1 and CDR2 (germline): MNHEY, SMNVEV (reference sequence). The junction had 8 bases not matched to a gene; V was cut back by 5 bases and J by 4 bases. CDR3 length: 15 residues. Clones were sequenced by immunoSEQ multiplex PCR, and TCRdb holds only the in-frame ones, with some missing. The repertoire consists of over 35,000 clones, with more than 75% occurring once and the leading ten covering around 9%. Each patient relapsed following autologous stem cell transplantation, and prior brentuximab vedotin exposure differed.

The sequencing here drew on peripheral blood mononuclear cells (PBMCs), taken at baseline. The V gene is TRBV27, the J gene TRBJ1-1, with 9 nucleotides matching TRBD1. The sequence was obtained from a human donor with classical Hodgkin lymphoma. CDR3 region: CASSTRTGESTEAFF. The CDR3 DNA is TGTGCCAGCAGTACGAGGACAGGGGAGAGCACTGAAGCTTTCTTT.